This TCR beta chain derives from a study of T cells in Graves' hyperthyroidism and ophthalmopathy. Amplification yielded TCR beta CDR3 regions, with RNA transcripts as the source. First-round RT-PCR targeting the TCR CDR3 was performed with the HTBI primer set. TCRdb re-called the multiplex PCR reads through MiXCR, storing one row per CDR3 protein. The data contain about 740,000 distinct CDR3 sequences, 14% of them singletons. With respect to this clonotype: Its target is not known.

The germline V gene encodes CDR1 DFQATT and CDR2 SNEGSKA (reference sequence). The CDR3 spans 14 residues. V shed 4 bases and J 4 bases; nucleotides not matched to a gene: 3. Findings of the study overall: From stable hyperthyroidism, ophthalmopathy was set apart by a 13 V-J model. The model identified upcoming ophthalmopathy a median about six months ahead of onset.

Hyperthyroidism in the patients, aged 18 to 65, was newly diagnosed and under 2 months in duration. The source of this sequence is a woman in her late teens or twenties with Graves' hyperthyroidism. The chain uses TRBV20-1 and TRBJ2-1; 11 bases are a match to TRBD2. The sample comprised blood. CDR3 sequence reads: CSATSGRIYNEQFF. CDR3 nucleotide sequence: TGCAGTGCTACTAGCGGGAGGATATACAATGAGCAGTTCTTC.